Listed below are T cell receptor beta chains from one sample, sequenced in a study of cytomegalovirus exposure and HLA in healthy donors. Here immunoSEQ multiplex PCR was the method, and the copy in TCRdb shows in-frame clones only, minus some. Counted here are under 200,000 clones, about four fifths occurring once; the ten biggest clones make up about 1.7%. Sequences were obtained from PBMCs. These receptors were obtained from a woman younger than 30 in good health and CMV-seronegative. Both conserved end residues are trimmed from each CDR3. D genes are given only for firm matches.

.	TRBV28	11	TRBJ2-7	ASSRSPIHEQY
TRBD1	TRBV2	13	TRBJ2-5	ASSPTGGPQETQY
TRBD2	TRBV14	14	TRBJ2-5	ASSKLAGGRQETQY
TRBD1	TRBV18	14	TRBJ1-3	ASSPRDSNSGNTIY
TRBD2	TRBV6-1	13	TRBJ2-5	ATIHGLAGQETQY
.	TRBV28	12	TRBJ1-1	ASTPTGSFTEAF
.	TRBV4-2	10	TRBJ2-3	ASSLGLNTQY
.	TRBV7-2	13	TRBJ2-1	ASSLAGRFNNEQF
TRBD1	TRBV23-1	16	TRBJ1-1	ASSQLNRGCETNTEAF
TRBD2	TRBV27	14	TRBJ2-2	ASSLLLAGITGELF
TRBD1	TRBV30	13	TRBJ1-1	AWSEADRMNTEAF
.	TRBV27	18	TRBJ2-3	ASFRGQRYALGSSTDTQY
TRBD2	TRBV7-9	13	TRBJ2-1	ASSLTSGTYNEQF
.	TRBV6-1	11	TRBJ2-1	ASSLNFPNERF
TRBD2	TRBV27	12	TRBJ2-7	ASSSAGGDSEQY
.	TRBV28	14	TRBJ1-3	ASSAGGGGAGNTIY